This T cell receptor beta chain was documented in a study of blood T cell repertoires in COVID-19. Study in general: Some COVID-19 samples were acute and others convalescent; all came from the United States, Italy and Spain.

This clone appeared a few times. CDR3 size: 15 residues. V was pared by 2 bases and J by 12 bases, with 20 bases between. Germline assignment: CDR1 SGHTA and CDR2 FQGTGA. This table comes from immunoSEQ multiplex PCR, and its TCRdb copy is limited to in-frame clones, with some not included. The repertoire holds 150,000 to 200,000 clones, with roughly 87% as singletons. The sequenced sample consisted of PBMCs or T cells enriched from blood (not recorded which). This TCR was recovered from a man in his forties or fifties who had recovered from COVID-19. The rearrangement uses TRBV7-3 and TRBJ2-1; D is possibly TRBD2 (5 bases). DNA for the CDR3: TGTGCCAGCAGCTTAGATGAAACGGGCCTCCGGGGGCAGTTCTTC. Amino acids: CASSLDETGLRGQFF.